This entry is about one T cell receptor (beta chain). Its target is unknown. Treatment in this sample: treatment-naive control, cytoreductive nephrectomy. V lost 2 bases and J lost 8, with 15 bases in between. CDR3 size: 13 residues. Germline V CDR1 and CDR2: GTSNPN, SVGIG (reference sequence). This entry belongs to a study of radiation and T cells in renal cell carcinoma. Findings and caveats of the study: Dominant CDR3 motifs were more common in irradiated tumors than controls.

Libraries were prepared by immunoSEQ multiplex PCR; TCRdb keeps only in-frame clonotypes and omits some of them. The table records 15,000 to 20,000 clones, about 50% of them present only once. The clonotype was recovered from a middle-aged man with renal cell carcinoma. J is TRBJ1-2 and V is TRBV30; D gene ambiguous. The starting material was tumor tissue, obtained from a patient whose treatment was nephrectomy without radiotherapy. The CDR3 bases are TGTGCCTGGAGTCGACCCATCGCGAGAGGCTACACCTTC. Translation gives CAWSRPIARGYTF.